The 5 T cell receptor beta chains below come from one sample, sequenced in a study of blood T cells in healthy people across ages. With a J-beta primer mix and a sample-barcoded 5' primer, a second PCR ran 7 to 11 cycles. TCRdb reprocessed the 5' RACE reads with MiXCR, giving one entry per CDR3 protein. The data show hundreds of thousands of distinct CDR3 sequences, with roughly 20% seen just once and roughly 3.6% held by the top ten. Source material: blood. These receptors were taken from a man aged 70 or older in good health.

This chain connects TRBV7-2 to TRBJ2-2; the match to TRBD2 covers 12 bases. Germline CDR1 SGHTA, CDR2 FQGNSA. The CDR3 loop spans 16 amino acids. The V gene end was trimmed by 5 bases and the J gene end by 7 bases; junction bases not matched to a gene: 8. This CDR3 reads CASSPETSGSVGELFF. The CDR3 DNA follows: TGTGCCAGCAGCCCTGAGACTAGCGGGAGTGTCGGGGAGCTGTTTTTT.

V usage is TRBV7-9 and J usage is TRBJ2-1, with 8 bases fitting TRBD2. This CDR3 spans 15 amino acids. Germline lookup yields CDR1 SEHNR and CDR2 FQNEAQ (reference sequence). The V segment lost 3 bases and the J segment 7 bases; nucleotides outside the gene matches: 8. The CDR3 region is CASSLGVAGRNEQFF. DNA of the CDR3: TGTGCCAGCAGCTTGGGAGTAGCGGGAAGAAATGAGCAGTTCTTC.

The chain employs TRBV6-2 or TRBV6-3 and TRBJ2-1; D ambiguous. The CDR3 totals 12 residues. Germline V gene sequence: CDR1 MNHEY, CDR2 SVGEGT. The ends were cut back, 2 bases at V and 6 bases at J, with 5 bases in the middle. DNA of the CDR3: TGTGCCAGCAGTTACCCGCTCAATGAGCAGTTCTTC. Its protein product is CASSYPLNEQFF.

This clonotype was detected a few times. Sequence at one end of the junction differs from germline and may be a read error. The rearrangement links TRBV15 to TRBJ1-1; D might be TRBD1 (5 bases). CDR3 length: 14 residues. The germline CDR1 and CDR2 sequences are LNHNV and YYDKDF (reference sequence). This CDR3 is CATSRTGDGTEASF. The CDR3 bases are TGTGCCACCAGCAGAACGGGGGATGGCACTGAAGCTTCCTTT.

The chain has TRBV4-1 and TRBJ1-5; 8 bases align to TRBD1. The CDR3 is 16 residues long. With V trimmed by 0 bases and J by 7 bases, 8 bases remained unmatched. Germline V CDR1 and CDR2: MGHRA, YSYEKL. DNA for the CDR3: TGCGCCAGCAGCCAAGATTGGCAGGGGGCAGGACAGCCCCAGCATTTT. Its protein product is CASSQDWQGAGQPQHF.